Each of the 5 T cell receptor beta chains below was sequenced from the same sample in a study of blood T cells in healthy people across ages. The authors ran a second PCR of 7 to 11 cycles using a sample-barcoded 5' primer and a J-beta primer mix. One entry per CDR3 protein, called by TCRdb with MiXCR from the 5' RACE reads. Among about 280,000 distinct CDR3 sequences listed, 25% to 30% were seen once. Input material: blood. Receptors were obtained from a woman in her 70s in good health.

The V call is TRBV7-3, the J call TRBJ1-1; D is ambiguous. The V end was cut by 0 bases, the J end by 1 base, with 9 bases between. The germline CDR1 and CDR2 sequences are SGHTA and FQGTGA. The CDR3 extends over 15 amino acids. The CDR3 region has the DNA TGTGCCAGCAGCTTAACGGGAGACGGGAACACTGAAGCTTTCTTT. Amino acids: CASSLTGDGNTEAFF.

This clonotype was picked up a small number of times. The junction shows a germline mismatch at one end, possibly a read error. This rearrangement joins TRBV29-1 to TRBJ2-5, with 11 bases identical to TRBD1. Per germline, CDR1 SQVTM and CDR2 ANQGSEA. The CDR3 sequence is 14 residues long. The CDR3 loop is CSAERTGGGETQYF. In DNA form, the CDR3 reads TGCAGCGCTGAAAGGACAGGGGGCGGAGAGACCCAGTACTTC.

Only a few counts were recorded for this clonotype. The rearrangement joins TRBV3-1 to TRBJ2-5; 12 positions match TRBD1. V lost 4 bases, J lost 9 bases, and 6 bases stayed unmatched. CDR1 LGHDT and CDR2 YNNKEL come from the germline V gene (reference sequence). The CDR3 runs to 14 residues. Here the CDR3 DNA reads TGTGCCAGCAGCCGTGGGACAGGGGGCACGGCCCAGTACTTC. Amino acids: CASSRGTGGTAQYF.

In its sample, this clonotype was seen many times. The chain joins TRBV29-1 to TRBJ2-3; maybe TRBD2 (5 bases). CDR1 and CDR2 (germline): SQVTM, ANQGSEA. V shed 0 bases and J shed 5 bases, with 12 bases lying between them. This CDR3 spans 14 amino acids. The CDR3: CSVEDRGGLDTQYF. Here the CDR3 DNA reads TGCAGCGTTGAAGATAGAGGCGGACTAGATACGCAGTATTTT.

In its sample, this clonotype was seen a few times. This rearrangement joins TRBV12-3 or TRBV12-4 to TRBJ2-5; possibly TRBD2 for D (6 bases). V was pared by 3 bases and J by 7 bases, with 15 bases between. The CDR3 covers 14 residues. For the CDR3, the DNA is TGTGCCAGCAGTTTGGTAGTGGAGCGGGCGACCCAGTACTTC. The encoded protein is CASSLVVERATQYF.